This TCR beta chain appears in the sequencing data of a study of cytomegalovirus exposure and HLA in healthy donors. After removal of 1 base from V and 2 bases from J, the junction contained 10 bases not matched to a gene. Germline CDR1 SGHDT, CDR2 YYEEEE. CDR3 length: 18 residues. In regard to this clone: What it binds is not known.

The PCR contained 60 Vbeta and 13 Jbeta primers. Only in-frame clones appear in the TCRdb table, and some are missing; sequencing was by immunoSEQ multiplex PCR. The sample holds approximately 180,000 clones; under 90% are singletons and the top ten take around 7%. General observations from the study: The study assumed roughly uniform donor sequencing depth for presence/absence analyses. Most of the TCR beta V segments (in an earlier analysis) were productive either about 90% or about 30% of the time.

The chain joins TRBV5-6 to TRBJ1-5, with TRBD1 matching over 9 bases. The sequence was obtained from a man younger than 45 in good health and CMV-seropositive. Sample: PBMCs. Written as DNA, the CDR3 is TGTGCCAGCAGCTTGTCGACAGGGGGAGGTAGTGGCAATCAGCCCCAGCATTTT. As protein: CASSLSTGGGSGNQPQHF.